Below, one T cell receptor (beta chain) is given with its context. This record belongs to a study of patients and donors after allogeneic stem cell transplantation. This CDR3 spans 12 amino acids. V was pared by 7 bases and J by 7 bases, with 12 bases between. The germline gives CDR1 MNHEY, CDR2 SVGAGI. MiXCR, applied by TCRdb to the RT-PCR reads, yields one record per CDR3 protein. The sample comprises approximately 33,000 distinct CDR3 sequences, 6.5% to 7% of which are singletons, and approximately 30% rests with the top ten. The receptor was derived from a human donor who was either an allogeneic HSCT recipient or a stem cell or donor lymphocyte infusion donor (not recorded which). It is not recorded whose cells these are; they may come from a transplant donor. The sample taken for sequencing was blood, either unsorted or a sorted T cell fraction (not recorded which). V is TRBV6-5 and J is TRBJ2-3; D gene unclear. The CDR3 DNA reads as TGTGCCAGCAAAGCAGATCTTTATACGCAGTATTTT. It specifies CASKADLYTQYF.